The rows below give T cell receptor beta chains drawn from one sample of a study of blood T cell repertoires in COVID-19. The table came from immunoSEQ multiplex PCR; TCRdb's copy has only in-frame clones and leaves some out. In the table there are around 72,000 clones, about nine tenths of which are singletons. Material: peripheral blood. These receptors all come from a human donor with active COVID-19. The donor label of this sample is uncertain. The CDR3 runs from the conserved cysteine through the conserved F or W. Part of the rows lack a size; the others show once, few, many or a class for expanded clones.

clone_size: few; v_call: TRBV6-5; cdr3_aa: CASSYSRGKTEAFF
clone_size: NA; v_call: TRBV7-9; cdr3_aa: CASSLDKIITGELFF
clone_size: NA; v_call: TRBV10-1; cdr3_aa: CASSESRRQAGGPYEQYF
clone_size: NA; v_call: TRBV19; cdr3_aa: CASSIILAGGPTDTQYF
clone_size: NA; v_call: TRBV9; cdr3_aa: CASTSDDTEAFF
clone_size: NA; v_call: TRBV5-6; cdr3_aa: CASSLAGTGYNEQFF
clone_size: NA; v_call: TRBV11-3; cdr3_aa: CASSSSTSGADTQYF
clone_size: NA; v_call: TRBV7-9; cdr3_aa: CASSLDGGAYQPQHF
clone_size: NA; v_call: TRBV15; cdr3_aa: CATSRDKSRAAYEQYF
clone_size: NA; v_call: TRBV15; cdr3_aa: CATSRVKLLAGAYNEQFF
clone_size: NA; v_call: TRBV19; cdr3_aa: CASSTDNSGEKLFF
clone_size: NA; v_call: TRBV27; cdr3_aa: CASSSGQGPSYEQYF
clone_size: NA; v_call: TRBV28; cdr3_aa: CASRSGGLEGDTQYF
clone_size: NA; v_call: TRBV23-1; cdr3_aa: CASSQSSRNEQFF
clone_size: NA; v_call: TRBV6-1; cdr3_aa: CASSEEWSSYNEQFF
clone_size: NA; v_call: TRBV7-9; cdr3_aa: CASVPGTAYGYTF
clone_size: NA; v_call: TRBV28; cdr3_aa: CTLGSTNQPQHF
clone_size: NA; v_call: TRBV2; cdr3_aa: CASGTGGSPLHF
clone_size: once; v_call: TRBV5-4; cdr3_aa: CASSRDRAPDTQYF
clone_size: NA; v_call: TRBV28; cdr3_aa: CASSLFALGGGELFF